The T cell receptor beta chain under discussion was sequenced for a study of blood T cell repertoires in COVID-19. The germline V gene encodes CDR1 SGHAT and CDR2 FQNNGV. The ends lost 6 bases at V and 4 bases at J; junction bases unmatched: 7. The CDR3 runs to 15 residues. TCRdb keeps only in-frame clones here, not all; method: immunoSEQ multiplex PCR. Among roughly 570,000 clones, roughly nine tenths were seen once, and the ten largest hold roughly 8%. This TCR was recovered from a woman aged 45-60 years with COVID-19, enrolled during active disease. The specimen sequenced was peripheral blood. The V gene is TRBV11-2, the J gene TRBJ2-3; 10 bases align to TRBD2. The CDR3 nucleotides read TGTGCCAGCAGACCCCGGACTAGCGGCGCAGATACGCAGTATTTT. This translates into CASRPRTSGADTQYF.